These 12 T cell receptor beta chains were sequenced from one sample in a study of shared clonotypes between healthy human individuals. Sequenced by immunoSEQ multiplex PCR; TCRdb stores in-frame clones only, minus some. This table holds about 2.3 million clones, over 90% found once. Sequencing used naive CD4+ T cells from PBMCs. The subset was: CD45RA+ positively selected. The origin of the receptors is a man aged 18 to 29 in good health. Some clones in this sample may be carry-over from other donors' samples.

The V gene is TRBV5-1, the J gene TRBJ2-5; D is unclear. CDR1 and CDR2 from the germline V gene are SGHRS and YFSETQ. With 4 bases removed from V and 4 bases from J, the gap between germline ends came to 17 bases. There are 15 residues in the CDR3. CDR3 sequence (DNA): TGCGCCAGCAGCCCAAGCCCTGAAATCGGAGAGACCCAGTACTTC. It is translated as CASSPSPEIGETQYF.

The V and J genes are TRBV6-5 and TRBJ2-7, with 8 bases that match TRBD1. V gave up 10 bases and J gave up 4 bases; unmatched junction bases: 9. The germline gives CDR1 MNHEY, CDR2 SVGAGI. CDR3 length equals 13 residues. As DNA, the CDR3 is TGTGCCACCCGCAGGGGGCGGATTTACGAGCAGTACTTC. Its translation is CATRRGRIYEQYF.

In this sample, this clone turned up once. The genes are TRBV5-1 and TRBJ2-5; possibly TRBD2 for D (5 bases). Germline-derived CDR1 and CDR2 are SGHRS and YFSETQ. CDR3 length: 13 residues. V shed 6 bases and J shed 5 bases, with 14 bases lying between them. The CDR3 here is CASNLEVKETQYF. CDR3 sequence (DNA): TGCGCCAGCAACCTGGAGGTGAAGGAGACCCAGTACTTC.

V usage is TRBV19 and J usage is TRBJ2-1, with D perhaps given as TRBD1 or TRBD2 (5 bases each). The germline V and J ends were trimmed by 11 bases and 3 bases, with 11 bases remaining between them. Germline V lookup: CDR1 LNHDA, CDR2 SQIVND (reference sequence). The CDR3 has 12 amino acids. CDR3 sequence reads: CAAGTIYNEQFF. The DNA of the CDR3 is TGTGCCGCCGGGACGATCTACAATGAGCAGTTCTTC.

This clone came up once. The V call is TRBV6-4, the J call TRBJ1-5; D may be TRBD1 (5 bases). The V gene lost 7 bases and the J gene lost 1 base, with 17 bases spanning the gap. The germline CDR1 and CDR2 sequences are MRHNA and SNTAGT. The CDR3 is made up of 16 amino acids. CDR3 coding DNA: TGTGCCAGCACTACCCGGCTGGGGCGGAGCAATCAGCCCCAGCATTTT. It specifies CASTTRLGRSNQPQHF.

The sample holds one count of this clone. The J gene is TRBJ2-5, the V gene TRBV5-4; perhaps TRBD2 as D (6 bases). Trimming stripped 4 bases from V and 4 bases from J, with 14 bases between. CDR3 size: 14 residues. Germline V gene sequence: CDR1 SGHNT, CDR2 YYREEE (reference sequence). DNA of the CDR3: TGTGCCAGCAGCCCTAATAGCGGTCGAGAGACCCAGTACTTC. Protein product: CASSPNSGRETQYF. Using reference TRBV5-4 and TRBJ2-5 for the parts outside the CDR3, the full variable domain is ETGVTQSPTHLIKTRGQQVTLRCSSQSGHNTVSWYQQALGQGPQFIFQYYREEENGRGNFPPRFSGLQFPNYSSELNVNALELDDSALYLCASSPNSGRETQYFGPGTRLLVL.

CDR3 nucleotide sequence: TGTGCCAGCACCTACAACAGGGGGCGCAACTATGGCTACACCTTC. Translated, it gives CASTYNRGRNYGYTF. The chain combines TRBV28 with TRBJ1-2, with TRBD1 identical over 9 bases. Germline V gives CDR1 MDHEN, CDR2 SYDVKM. The CDR3 has 15 amino acids. J lost 2 bases, V lost 7 bases, and 8 bases had no gene match.

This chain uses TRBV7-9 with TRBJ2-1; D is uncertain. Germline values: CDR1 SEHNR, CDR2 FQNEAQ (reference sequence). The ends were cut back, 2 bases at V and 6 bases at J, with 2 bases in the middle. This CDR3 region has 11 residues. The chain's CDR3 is CASSLSNEQFF. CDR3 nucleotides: TGTGCCAGCAGCTTAAGCAATGAGCAGTTCTTC.

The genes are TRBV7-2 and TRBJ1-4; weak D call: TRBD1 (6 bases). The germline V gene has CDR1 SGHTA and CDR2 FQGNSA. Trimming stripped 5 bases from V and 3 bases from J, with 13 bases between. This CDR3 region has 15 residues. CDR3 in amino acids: CASSPEGGANEKLFF. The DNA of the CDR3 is TGTGCCAGCAGCCCAGAAGGGGGAGCTAATGAAAAACTGTTTTTT.

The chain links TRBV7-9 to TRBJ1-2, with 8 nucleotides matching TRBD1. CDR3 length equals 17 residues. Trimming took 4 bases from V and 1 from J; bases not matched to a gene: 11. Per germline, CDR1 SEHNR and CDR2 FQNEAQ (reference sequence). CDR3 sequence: CASSSGRTGKLNYGYTF. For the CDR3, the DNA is TGTGCCAGCAGCTCCGGCCGGACAGGGAAGCTTAACTATGGCTACACCTTC.

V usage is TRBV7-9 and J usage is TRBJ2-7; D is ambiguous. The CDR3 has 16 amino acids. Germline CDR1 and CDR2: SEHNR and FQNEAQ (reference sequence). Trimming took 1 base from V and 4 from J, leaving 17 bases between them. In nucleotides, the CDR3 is TGTGCCAGCAGCTTAGATGCTAATACGGATTTTTACGAGCAGTACTTC. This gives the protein CASSLDANTDFYEQYF.

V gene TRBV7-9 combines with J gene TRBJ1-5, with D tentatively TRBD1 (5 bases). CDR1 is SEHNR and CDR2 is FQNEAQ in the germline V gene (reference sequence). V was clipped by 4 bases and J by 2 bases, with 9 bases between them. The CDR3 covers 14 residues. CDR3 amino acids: CASSWETGNQPQHF. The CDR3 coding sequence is TGTGCCAGCAGCTGGGAGACAGGCAATCAGCCCCAGCATTTT.